This TCR beta chain was found in a study of blood T cell repertoires in COVID-19. Original data processing: Cell counts per sample came from amplifying reference gene primers. Assay used: immunoSEQ multiplex PCR; TCRdb lists only in-frame clones, some missing. That table supplies the V and J calls and clone size; D and trimming were determined from the DNA. The sample records about 480,000 clones, about 85% being singletons. Ages ranged from roughly 18 to 100 years, with residence in under 25 US areas. Each participant's cohort was designated according to participant-reported clinical history. The CDR3 runs to 13 residues. V lost 0 bases to trimming and J lost 2 bases, with 6 bases between them. CDR1 SGDLS and CDR2 YYNGEE come from the germline V gene.

This TCR came from a woman younger than 35 with acute COVID-19. V gene TRBV9 combines with J gene TRBJ2-7; D is unresolved. The sample consisted of PBMCs or T cells enriched from blood (not recorded which). CDR3: CASSVEAPYEQYF. CDR3 DNA sequence: TGTGCCAGCAGCGTAGAAGCCCCCTACGAGCAGTACTTC. Full variable domain (remainder filled in from reference TRBV9 and TRBJ2-7): DSGVTQTPKHLITATGQRVTLRCSPRSGDLSVYWYQQSLDQGLQFLIQYYNGEERAKGNILERFSAQQFPDLHSELNLSSLELGDSALYFCASSVEAPYEQYFGPGTRLTVT.